The 5 T cell receptor beta chains reported below all come from one sample, sequenced in a study of blood T cell repertoires in COVID-19 (dated by TCRdb to about 2020). Libraries were made using the immunoSEQ multiplex PCR assay. Imported from immuneACCESS, the table was reduced by TCRdb to in-frame sequences with V and J called. These copies leave out some clones; in studies compared against another copy, an unresolved V gene accounts for under half, and the cause of the remainder is not known. This sample holds roughly 100,000 clones; roughly 90% were observed only once. Roughly 17% of the sample is in the top ten clones. Sequenced input: peripheral blood. The source is a woman aged 80 or over in a cohort sampled during active COVID-19.

The CDR3 region is CASGLSGQVYYEQYF. CDR3 DNA: TGTGCTAGTGGTTTGTCGGGACAGGTTTACTACGAGCAGTACTTC. This chain connects TRBV12-5 to TRBJ2-7; 8 bases map to TRBD1. This CDR3 is built from 15 residues. V was clipped by 2 bases and J by 3 bases; unmatched bases: 6. CDR1 LGHNT and CDR2 FRNRAP come from the germline V gene.

This rearrangement joins TRBV6-6 to TRBJ2-1, with 13 nucleotides matching TRBD2. Per the germline V gene, CDR1 is MNHNY and CDR2 is SVGAGI (reference sequence). V was clipped by 7 bases and J by 8 bases; unmatched bases: 11. The CDR3 spans 16 residues. The CDR3 reads CASNLPGTSGTHEQFF. DNA for the CDR3: TGTGCCAGCAACCTCCCTGGGACTAGCGGGACTCATGAGCAGTTCTTC.

CDR3 region: CASSLLAGGPPDTQYF. In nucleotides, the CDR3 is TGTGCCAGCAGCCTCCTAGCGGGAGGGCCACCAGATACGCAGTATTTT. This chain joins TRBV11-2 and TRBJ2-3; TRBD2 aligns across 12 bases. The ends lost 5 bases at V and 4 bases at J; junction bases unmatched: 7. There are 16 residues in the CDR3. Germline values: CDR1 SGHAT, CDR2 FQNNGV.

V and J are TRBV13 and TRBJ2-3, with TRBD1 matching 8 bases. The V gene's germline CDR1 is PRHDT and CDR2 FYEKMQ (reference sequence). Germline trimming cut 5 bases from V and 3 bases from J; bases unmatched to any gene: 7. The CDR3 loop spans 15 amino acids. CDR3 in amino acids: CASSRWDRRTDTQYF. DNA for the CDR3: TGTGCCAGCAGCCGCTGGGACAGGAGAACAGATACGCAGTATTTT.

This chain links TRBV19 with TRBJ1-5; D unresolved. CDR3 length: 12 residues. V lost 11 bases and J lost 0, with 8 bases in between. Germline V gene data show CDR1 as LNHDA and CDR2 as SQIVND (reference sequence). The CDR3 bases are TGTGCCTCCCGGGGTAGCAATCAGCCCCAGCATTTT. Translated: CASRGSNQPQHF.